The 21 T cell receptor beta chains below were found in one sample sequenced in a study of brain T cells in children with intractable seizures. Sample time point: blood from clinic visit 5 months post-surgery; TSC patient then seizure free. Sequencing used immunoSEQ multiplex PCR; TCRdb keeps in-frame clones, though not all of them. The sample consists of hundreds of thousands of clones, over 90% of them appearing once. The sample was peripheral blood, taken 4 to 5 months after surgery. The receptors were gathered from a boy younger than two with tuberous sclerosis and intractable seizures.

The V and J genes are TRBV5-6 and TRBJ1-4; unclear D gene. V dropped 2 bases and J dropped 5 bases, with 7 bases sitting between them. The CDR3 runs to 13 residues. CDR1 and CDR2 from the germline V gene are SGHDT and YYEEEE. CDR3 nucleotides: TGTGCCAGCAGCTTAGGCTCCAATGAAAAACTGTTTTTT. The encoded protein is CASSLGSNEKLFF.

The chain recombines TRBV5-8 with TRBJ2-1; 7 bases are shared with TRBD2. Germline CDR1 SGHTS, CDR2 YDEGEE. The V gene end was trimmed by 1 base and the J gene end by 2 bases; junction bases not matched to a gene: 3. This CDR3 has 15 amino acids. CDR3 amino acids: CASSLLAGTYNEQFF. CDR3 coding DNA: TGTGCCAGCAGCTTGTTAGCGGGCACCTACAATGAGCAGTTCTTC.

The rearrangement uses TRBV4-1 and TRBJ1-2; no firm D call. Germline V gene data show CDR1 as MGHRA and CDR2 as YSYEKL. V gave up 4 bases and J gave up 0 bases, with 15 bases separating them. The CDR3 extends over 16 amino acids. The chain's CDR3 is CASSPITMAPNYGYTF. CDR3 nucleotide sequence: TGCGCCAGCAGCCCAATAACCATGGCTCCTAACTATGGCTACACCTTC.

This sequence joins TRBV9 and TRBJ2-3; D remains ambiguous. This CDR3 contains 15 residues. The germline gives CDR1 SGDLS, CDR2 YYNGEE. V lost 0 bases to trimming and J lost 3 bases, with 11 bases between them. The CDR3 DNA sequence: TGTGCCAGCAGCGTAGGTACGAGCCCGACAGATACGCAGTATTTT. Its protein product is CASSVGTSPTDTQYF.

The CDR3 spells CASSLRADPVNTEAFF. DNA of the CDR3: TGTGCCAGCAGCTTAAGGGCAGACCCAGTGAACACTGAAGCTTTCTTT. V is TRBV7-3 and J is TRBJ1-1, with D hard to call. Germline-derived CDR1 and CDR2 are SGHTA and FQGTGA. This CDR3 comprises 16 residues. The V gene lost 1 base and the J gene lost 0 bases, with 12 bases spanning the gap.

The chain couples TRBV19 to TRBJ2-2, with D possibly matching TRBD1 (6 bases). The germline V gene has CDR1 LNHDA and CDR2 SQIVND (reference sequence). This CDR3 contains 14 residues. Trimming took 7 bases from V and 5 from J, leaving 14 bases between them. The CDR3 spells CASNPGARTGELFF. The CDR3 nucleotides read TGTGCCAGTAATCCAGGGGCGAGGACCGGGGAGCTGTTTTTT.

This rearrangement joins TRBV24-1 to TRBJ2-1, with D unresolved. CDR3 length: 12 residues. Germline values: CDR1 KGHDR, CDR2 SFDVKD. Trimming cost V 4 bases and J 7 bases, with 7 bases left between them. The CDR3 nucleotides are TGTGCCACCAGTGAGCGTCTAAATGAGCAGTTCTTC. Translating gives CATSERLNEQFF.

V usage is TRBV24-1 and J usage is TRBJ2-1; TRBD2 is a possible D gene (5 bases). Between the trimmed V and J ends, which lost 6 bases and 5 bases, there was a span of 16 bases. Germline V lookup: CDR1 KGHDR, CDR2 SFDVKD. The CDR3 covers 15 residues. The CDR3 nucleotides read TGTGCCACCAGTTCCCCGCGGGCTCCAGACAATGAGCAGTTCTTC. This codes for CATSSPRAPDNEQFF.

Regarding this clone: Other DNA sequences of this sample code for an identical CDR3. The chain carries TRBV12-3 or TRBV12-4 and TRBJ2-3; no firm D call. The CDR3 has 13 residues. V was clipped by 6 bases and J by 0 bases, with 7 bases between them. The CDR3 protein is CASSPTSTDTQYF. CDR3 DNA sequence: TGTGCCAGCAGCCCCACCAGCACAGATACGCAGTATTTT.

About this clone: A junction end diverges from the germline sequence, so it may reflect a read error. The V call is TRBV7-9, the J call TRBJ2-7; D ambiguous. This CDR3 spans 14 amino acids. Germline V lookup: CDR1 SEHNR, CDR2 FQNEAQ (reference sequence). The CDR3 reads CASSLRTFTSSILF. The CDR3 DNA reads TGTGCCAGCAGCTTAAGAACATTTACGTCCTCGATCCTCTTC. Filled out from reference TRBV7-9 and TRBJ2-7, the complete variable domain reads DTGVSQNPRHKITKRGQNVTFRCDPISEHNRLYWYRQTLGQGPEFLTYFQNEAQLEKSRLLSDRFSAERPKGSFSTLEIQRTEQGDSAMYLCASSLRTFTSSILFGPGTRLTVT.

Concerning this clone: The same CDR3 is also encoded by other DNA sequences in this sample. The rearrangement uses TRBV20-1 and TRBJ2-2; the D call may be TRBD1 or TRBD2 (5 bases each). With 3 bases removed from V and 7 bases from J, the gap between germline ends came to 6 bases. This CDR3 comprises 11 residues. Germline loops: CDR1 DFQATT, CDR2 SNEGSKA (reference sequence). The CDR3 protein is CSARGDGELFF. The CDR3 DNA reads TGCAGTGCTAGGGGGGACGGGGAGCTGTTTTTT.

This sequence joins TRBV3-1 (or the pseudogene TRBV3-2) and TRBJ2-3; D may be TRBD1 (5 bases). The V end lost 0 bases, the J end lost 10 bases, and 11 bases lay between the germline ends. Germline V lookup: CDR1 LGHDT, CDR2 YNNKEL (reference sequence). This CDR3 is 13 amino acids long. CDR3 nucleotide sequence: TGTGCCAGCAGCCAAGAAGGGGCAATCGCGCAGTATTTT. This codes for CASSQEGAIAQYF.

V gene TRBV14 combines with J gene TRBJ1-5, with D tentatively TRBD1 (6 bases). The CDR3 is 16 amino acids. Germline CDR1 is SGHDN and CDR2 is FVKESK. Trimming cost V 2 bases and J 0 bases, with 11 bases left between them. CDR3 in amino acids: CASSQRDIYSNQPQHF. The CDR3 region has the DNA TGTGCCAGCAGCCAACGGGACATCTATAGCAATCAGCCCCAGCATTTT.

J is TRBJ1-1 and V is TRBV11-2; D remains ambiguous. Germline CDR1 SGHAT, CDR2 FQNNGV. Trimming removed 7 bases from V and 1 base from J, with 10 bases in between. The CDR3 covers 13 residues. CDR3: CASILGKNTEAFF. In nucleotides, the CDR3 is TGTGCCAGCATCCTCGGGAAGAACACTGAAGCTTTCTTT. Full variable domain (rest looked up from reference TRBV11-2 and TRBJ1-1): EAGVAQSPRYKIIEKRQSVAFWCNPISGHATLYWYQQILGQGPKLLIQFQNNGVVDDSQLPKDRFSAERLKGVDSTLKIQPAKLEDSAVYLCASILGKNTEAFFGQGTRLTVV.

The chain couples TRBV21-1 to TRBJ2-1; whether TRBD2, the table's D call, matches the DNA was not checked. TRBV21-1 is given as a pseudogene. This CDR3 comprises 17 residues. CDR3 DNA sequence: TGTGCCTCAAACAAGGGCCAGCGGGGTGTTCATTACAATGAGCAGTTCTTC. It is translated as CASNKGQRGVHYNEQFF.

The CDR3 DNA is TGCGCCAGCAGACCCTGGGACAGGGCGGATAATTCACCCCTCCACTTT. Amino acids: CASRPWDRADNSPLHF. V and J are TRBV5-1 and TRBJ1-6; 9 bases map to TRBD1. The CDR3 is 16 residues long. V dropped 5 bases and J dropped 5; count of bases not matched to a gene: 8. Germline CDR1 SGHRS, CDR2 YFSETQ.

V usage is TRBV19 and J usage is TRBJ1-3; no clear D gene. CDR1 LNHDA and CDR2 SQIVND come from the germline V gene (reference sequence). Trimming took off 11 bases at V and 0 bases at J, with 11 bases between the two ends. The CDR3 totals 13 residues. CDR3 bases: TGTGCCTGCCAACCACACTCTGGAAACACCATATATTTT. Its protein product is CACQPHSGNTIYF.

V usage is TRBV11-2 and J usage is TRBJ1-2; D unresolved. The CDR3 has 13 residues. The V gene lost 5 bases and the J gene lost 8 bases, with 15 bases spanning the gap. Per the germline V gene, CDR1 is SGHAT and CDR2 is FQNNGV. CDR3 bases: TGTGCCAGCAGCCACCCTTCCCTGTGGGGCTACACCTTC. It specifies CASSHPSLWGYTF. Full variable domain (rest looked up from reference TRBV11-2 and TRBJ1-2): EAGVAQSPRYKIIEKRQSVAFWCNPISGHATLYWYQQILGQGPKLLIQFQNNGVVDDSQLPKDRFSAERLKGVDSTLKIQPAKLEDSAVYLCASSHPSLWGYTFGSGTRLTVV.

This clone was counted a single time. The CDR3 coding sequence is TGTGCCAGCAGCGTACTCTTTGGGGTGAGCTCCTACGAGCAGTACTTC. Translated, it gives CASSVLFGVSSYEQYF. The chain is built from TRBV7-2 and TRBJ2-7; D remains ambiguous. The CDR3 has 16 amino acids. V dropped 5 bases and J dropped 0 bases, with 17 bases sitting between them. Germline CDR1 and CDR2: SGHTA and FQGNSA.

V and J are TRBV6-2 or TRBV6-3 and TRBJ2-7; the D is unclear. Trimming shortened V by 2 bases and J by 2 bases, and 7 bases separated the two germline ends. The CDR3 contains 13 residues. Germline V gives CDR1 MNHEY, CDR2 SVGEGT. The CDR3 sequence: CASSYGNTYEQYF. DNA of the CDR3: TGTGCCAGCAGTTACGGGAATACCTACGAGCAGTACTTC.

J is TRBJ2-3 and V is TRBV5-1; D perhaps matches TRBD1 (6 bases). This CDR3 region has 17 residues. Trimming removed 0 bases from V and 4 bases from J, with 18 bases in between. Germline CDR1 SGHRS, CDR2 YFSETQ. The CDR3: CASSLEFVGAGSDTQYF. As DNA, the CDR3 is TGCGCCAGCAGCTTGGAGTTTGTGGGGGCTGGTTCAGATACGCAGTATTTT.